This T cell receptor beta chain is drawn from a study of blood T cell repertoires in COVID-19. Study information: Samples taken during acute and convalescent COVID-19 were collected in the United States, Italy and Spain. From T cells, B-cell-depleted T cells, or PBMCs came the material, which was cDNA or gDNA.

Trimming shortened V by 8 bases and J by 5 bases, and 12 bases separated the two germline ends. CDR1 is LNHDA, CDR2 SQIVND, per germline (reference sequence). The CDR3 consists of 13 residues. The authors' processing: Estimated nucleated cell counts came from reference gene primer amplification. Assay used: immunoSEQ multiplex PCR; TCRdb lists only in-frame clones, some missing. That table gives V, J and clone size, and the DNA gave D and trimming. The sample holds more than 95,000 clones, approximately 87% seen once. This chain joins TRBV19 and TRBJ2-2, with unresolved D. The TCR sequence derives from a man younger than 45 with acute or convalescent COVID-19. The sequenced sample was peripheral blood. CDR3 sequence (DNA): TGTGCCAGTTCGACTTTGCAGACCGGGGAGCTGTTTTTT. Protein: CASSTLQTGELFF.